The 28 T cell receptor beta chains presented below share a single source sample, sequenced in a study of T cell responses to AZD1222 COVID-19 vaccine (dated by TCRdb to 2020 to 2023). The library was produced with the immunoSEQ multiplex PCR assay. Sourced from immuneACCESS, this table was stored by TCRdb with only in-frame sequences that have V and J called. A share of the clones is absent; for the studies checked, an unresolved V gene accounts for under half, and the remainder has no known explanation. In all, the sample holds 130,000 to 150,000 clones, and approximately 90% of those were seen once. The leading ten clones occupy roughly 2% of the sample. The meaning of the sample's time point label: about 28 days (+/-7) after the second vaccine dose. Source: peripheral blood, taken 28 days after the second AZD1222 dose. The receptors come from an adult who received the AZD1222 COVID-19 vaccine.

This clone was seen a single time. The chain has TRBV6-5 and TRBJ1-2, with unresolved D. V dropped 0 bases and J dropped 4 bases, with 12 bases sitting between them. From germline, CDR1 is MNHEY and CDR2 SVGAGI. The CDR3 is 15 residues long. This CDR3 reads CASSYSETIPYGYTF. The CDR3 nucleotides read TGTGCCAGCAGTTACTCAGAGACAATCCCCTATGGCTACACCTTC.

V gene TRBV5-1 combines with J gene TRBJ1-2, with 7 bases that match TRBD1. Germline loops: CDR1 SGHRS, CDR2 YFSETQ. V dropped 4 bases and J dropped 3; count of bases not matched to a gene: 6. This CDR3 region has 14 residues. The CDR3 nucleotides are TGCGCCAGCAGCGGGGACAGTACTTACTATGGCTACACCTTC. Encoded protein: CASSGDSTYYGYTF.

Only one count was recorded for this clone. The chain employs TRBV6-5 and TRBJ2-7; possibly TRBD2 for D (6 bases). CDR1 is MNHEY, CDR2 SVGAGI, per germline. Trimming removed 8 bases from V and 4 bases from J, with 18 bases in between. This CDR3 contains 14 residues. The CDR3 sequence: CASARGGGDYEQYF. Here the CDR3 DNA reads TGTGCCAGCGCCCGGGGTGGAGGGGATTACGAGCAGTACTTC.

The rearrangement uses TRBV2 and TRBJ1-5, with TRBD1 identical over 8 bases. Germline V CDR1 and CDR2: SNHLY, FYNNEI. Unmatched junction bases numbered 11, after V lost 8 bases and J lost 5 bases. The CDR3 length is 15 residues. The CDR3 region has the DNA TGTGCCAGCTCGGAACAGGGGGTTTTTCATCAGCCCCAGCATTTT. Amino acids: CASSEQGVFHQPQHF.

The chain carries TRBV6-5 and TRBJ2-1; a possible D gene is TRBD2 (7 bases). The CDR3 extends over 13 amino acids. The V end was cut by 7 bases, the J end by 6 bases, with 13 bases between. The germline V gene encodes CDR1 MNHEY and CDR2 SVGAGI. Here the CDR3 reads CASKTGGRNEQFF. The CDR3 nucleotides are TGTGCCAGCAAAACGGGGGGCCGCAATGAGCAGTTCTTC.

The V gene is TRBV6-6, the J gene TRBJ1-2; 9 bases are a match to TRBD1. Trimming removed 5 bases from V and 3 bases from J; junction bases left unmatched: 13. The CDR3 is made up of 17 amino acids. Germline V lookup: CDR1 MNHNY, CDR2 SVGAGI (reference sequence). CDR3 region: CASSPYPTGQGYYGYTF. The CDR3 DNA sequence: TGTGCCAGCAGTCCCTATCCTACGGGACAGGGTTACTATGGCTACACCTTC.

The chain links TRBV5-3 to TRBJ2-2, with unresolved D. TRBV5-3 carries the ORF label, with uncertain function. V lost 4 bases and J lost 0, with 16 bases in between. The length of the CDR3 is 17 residues. The CDR3 DNA sequence: TGTGCCAGAAGCCTAACCCAAGCCACTACGAACACCGGGGAGCTGTTTTTT. This codes for CARSLTQATTNTGELFF.

The V and J genes are TRBV5-8 and TRBJ2-1; D is perhaps TRBD1 or TRBD2 (6 bases each). Trimming removed 7 bases from V and 5 bases from J, with 13 bases in between. This CDR3 spans 13 amino acids. The germline gives CDR1 SGHTS, CDR2 YDEGEE. CDR3 sequence (DNA): TGTGCCAGCGGAGGGGGGCTGAACAATGAGCAGTTCTTC. Its protein product is CASGGGLNNEQFF.

The chain combines TRBV5-5 with TRBJ1-1; D is possibly TRBD1 (6 bases). The germline V gene encodes CDR1 SGHKS and CDR2 YYEKEE (reference sequence). The V end lost 4 bases, the J end lost 3 bases, and 13 bases lay between the germline ends. The CDR3 runs 14 residues. CDR3 sequence reads: CASSRGGADTEAFF. CDR3 nucleotide sequence: TGTGCCAGCAGCCGTGGGGGCGCCGACACTGAAGCTTTCTTT.

The chain carries TRBV3-1 (or the pseudogene TRBV3-2) and TRBJ1-1; no definite D call. The germline V and J ends were trimmed by 0 bases and 4 bases, with 12 bases remaining between them. The V gene's germline CDR1 is LGHDT and CDR2 YNNKEL (reference sequence). This CDR3 has 15 residues. The CDR3 loop reads CASSQDRGRSTEAFF. As DNA, the CDR3 is TGTGCCAGCAGCCAAGATCGTGGCCGGAGCACTGAAGCTTTCTTT.

V and J are TRBV3-1 (or the pseudogene TRBV3-2) and TRBJ1-1; D call uncertain. Trimming removed 5 bases from V and 1 base from J, with 14 bases in between. Germline V gives CDR1 LGHDT, CDR2 YNNKEL (reference sequence). The CDR3 is 15 residues long. CDR3 in amino acids: CASSEAGPGNTEAFF. The CDR3, as DNA: TGTGCCAGCAGCGAGGCGGGCCCCGGGAACACTGAAGCTTTCTTT.

This clone came up once. CDR3 sequence: CASSGQEYNEQFF. In DNA, the CDR3 is TGTGCCAGCAGCGGACAGGAGTACAATGAGCAGTTCTTC. The J gene is TRBJ2-1, the V gene TRBV3-1 (or the pseudogene TRBV3-2), with TRBD1 matching over 7 bases. The CDR3 loop spans 13 amino acids. Germline V gene sequence: CDR1 LGHDT, CDR2 YNNKEL (reference sequence). The V segment lost 5 bases and the J segment 4 bases; nucleotides outside the gene matches: 2.

This clone turned up a few times. V gene TRBV7-9 combines with J gene TRBJ1-1; 9 positions agree with TRBD1. This CDR3 has 14 residues. Germline CDR1 and CDR2: SEHNR and FQNEAQ (reference sequence). V gave up 5 bases and J gave up 4 bases; unmatched junction bases: 5. This CDR3 is CASSQTTGGTEAFF. The CDR3 coding sequence is TGTGCCAGCAGCCAAACGACAGGGGGCACTGAAGCTTTCTTT.

This sequence joins TRBV20-1 and TRBJ1-6; TRBD1 agrees at 7 bases. Germline assignment: CDR1 DFQATT and CDR2 SNEGSKA (reference sequence). The CDR3 runs 14 residues. Trimming took 3 bases from V and 6 from J; bases not matched to a gene: 5. CDR3 nucleotides: TGCAGTGCTAGTCTTGCAGGGGGTAATTCACCCCTCCACTTT. Amino acid sequence: CSASLAGGNSPLHF.

V gene TRBV10-1 combines with J gene TRBJ2-1; 10 bases map to TRBD1. Trimming cost V 4 bases and J 4 bases; bases outside gene matches: 4. The length of the CDR3 is 15 residues. Germline CDR1 WNHNN, CDR2 SYGVQD (reference sequence). The CDR3 DNA sequence: TGCGCCAGCAGTGGGGGGGACAGGGGTTACAATGAGCAGTTCTTC. Its protein product is CASSGGDRGYNEQFF.

The rearrangement joins TRBV13 to TRBJ2-5; 10 bases are a match to TRBD1. Losses at the gene ends were 2 bases for V and 6 bases for J; bases not matched to a gene: 9. The CDR3 is 16 residues long. Germline CDR1 and CDR2: PRHDT and FYEKMQ (reference sequence). In nucleotides, the CDR3 is TGTGCCAGCAGCTTATCTGGGACAGGGGTACTGAAGACCCAGTACTTC. This codes for CASSLSGTGVLKTQYF.

The chain carries TRBV24-1 and TRBJ2-1; either TRBD1 or TRBD2 may supply D (5 bases each). The germline gives CDR1 KGHDR, CDR2 SFDVKD. V shed 5 bases and J shed 12 bases, with 10 bases lying between them. This CDR3 has 11 amino acids. In DNA form, the CDR3 reads TGTGCCACCAGTGGGGGGTCTTCGCAGTTCTTC. The encoded protein is CATSGGSSQFF.

This clone was recorded a few times. The chain combines TRBV19 with TRBJ2-7; D gene ambiguous. The CDR3 runs to 14 residues. The germline CDR1 and CDR2 sequences are LNHDA and SQIVND (reference sequence). Between the trimmed V and J ends, which lost 3 bases and 0 bases, there was a span of 9 bases. CDR3 sequence: CASSIGWSSYEQYF. The DNA of the CDR3 is TGTGCCAGTAGTATTGGTTGGAGCTCCTACGAGCAGTACTTC.

The chain has TRBV7-2 and TRBJ2-6; D call uncertain. Germline assignment: CDR1 SGHTA and CDR2 FQGNSA. The V end was cut by 3 bases, the J end by 0 bases, with 3 bases between. The CDR3 length is 14 residues. In DNA, the CDR3 is TGTGCCAGCAGCTTCACCTCTGGGGCCAACGTCCTGACTTTC. It codes for CASSFTSGANVLTF.

V usage is TRBV5-5 and J usage is TRBJ2-7; 8 bases fit TRBD1. The CDR3 length is 16 residues. With 4 bases clipped from V and 3 bases from J, the junction kept 12 bases outside the gene matches. Germline-derived CDR1 and CDR2 are SGHKS and YYEKEE (reference sequence). This CDR3 reads CASSPKIPRGLYEQYF. CDR3 DNA sequence: TGTGCCAGCAGCCCAAAAATCCCCAGGGGGCTCTACGAGCAGTACTTC.

J is TRBJ2-1 and V is TRBV19; TRBD2 agrees at 9 bases. Germline V CDR1 and CDR2: LNHDA, SQIVND (reference sequence). This CDR3 is built from 16 residues. J lost 7 bases, V lost 5 bases, and 12 bases had no gene match. The CDR3 loop is CASSSRGWAGGNEQFF. Here the CDR3 DNA reads TGTGCCAGTAGTTCCCGCGGATGGGCGGGAGGGAATGAGCAGTTCTTC.

The chain is built from TRBV9 and TRBJ2-3, with a possible D match to TRBD2 (7 bases). CDR3 size: 16 residues. Deletions cut 4 bases from V and 2 bases from J, with 17 bases between. Germline V lookup: CDR1 SGDLS, CDR2 YYNGEE. The CDR3 DNA reads as TGTGCCAGCAGCACCTTGGCGGGGGCTTCCACAGATACGCAGTATTTT. It is translated as CASSTLAGASTDTQYF.

The chain is built from TRBV6-5 and TRBJ1-2; weak D call: TRBD1 (5 bases). CDR1 is MNHEY and CDR2 is SVGAGI in the germline V gene. V was cut by 6 bases and J by 4 bases, with 18 bases left in between. CDR3 length: 15 amino acids. CDR3 bases: TGTGCCAGCAGCCGCGGCAGGGAATATGGCTATGGCTACACCTTC. Translated: CASSRGREYGYGYTF.

The V gene is TRBV9, the J gene TRBJ2-7, with D unresolved. The V end lost 0 bases, the J end lost 1 base, and 8 bases lay between the germline ends. The CDR3 is 14 residues long. Germline V lookup: CDR1 SGDLS, CDR2 YYNGEE. For the CDR3, the DNA is TGTGCCAGCAGCGTAGAAGGCGGTTCCTACGAGCAGTACTTC. Its translation: CASSVEGGSYEQYF.

The chain uses TRBV10-3 and TRBJ1-3; 8 nucleotides match TRBD1. Germline V gene data show CDR1 as ENHRY and CDR2 as SYGVKD. Unmatched junction bases numbered 4, after V lost 9 bases and J lost 3 bases. The CDR3 loop spans 13 amino acids. The CDR3 nucleotides are TGTGCCATTTCAGGGGGCGTTGGAAACACCATATATTTT. Its protein is CAISGGVGNTIYF.

The chain recombines TRBV6-5 with TRBJ2-7, with D perhaps being TRBD1 or TRBD2 (5 bases each). V was pared by 7 bases and J by 3 bases, with 16 bases between. Germline values: CDR1 MNHEY, CDR2 SVGAGI. The CDR3 loop spans 14 amino acids. The CDR3 is CASIEGPTVYEQYF. In DNA, the CDR3 is TGTGCCAGCATAGAGGGACCGACCGTCTACGAGCAGTACTTC.

The chain carries TRBV10-1 and TRBJ2-1; TRBD2 matches at 9 bases. The length of the CDR3 is 18 residues. V dropped 0 bases and J dropped 1; count of bases not matched to a gene: 7. Looked up from germline, CDR1 is WNHNN and CDR2 is SYGVQD (reference sequence). The CDR3 region is CASSESNLAGYSYNEQFF. CDR3 sequence (DNA): TGCGCCAGCAGTGAGTCGAATCTAGCGGGGTATTCCTACAATGAGCAGTTCTTC.

The chain joins TRBV11-2 to TRBJ2-5; D call uncertain. V was cut by 2 bases and J by 2 bases, with 6 bases left in between. Germline CDR1 reads SGHAT; CDR2 reads FQNNGV. The CDR3 is 13 amino acids. DNA for the CDR3: TGTGCCAGCAGCTTATTGGTGCAAGAGACCCAGTACTTC. Its protein product is CASSLLVQETQYF.